The clone carrying this T cell receptor (beta chain) was detected only a few times. Its antigen is undetermined. PCR primers comprised 60 Vbeta and 13 Jbeta primers. Clones were sequenced by immunoSEQ multiplex PCR, and TCRdb holds only the in-frame ones, with some missing. The repertoire holds about 120,000 clones, with 74% as singletons. The CDR3 sequence is 14 residues long. With 1 base removed from V and 7 bases from J, the gap between germline ends came to 8 bases. CDR1 SGHDN and CDR2 FVKESK come from the germline V gene. The sample comes from a study of cytomegalovirus exposure and HLA in healthy donors. Study information: In an early release, HLA-typed donors contributed tens of millions of unique TCR sequences.

General study points: Reportedly, a later analysis found an Asian-associated ancestry cluster had fewer N-insertions than the roughly 700-donor mean. Later analysis demonstrated an association between a missense DCLRE1C variant and TCR beta V- and J-gene trimming.

Sequencing was performed on PBMCs. V is TRBV14 and J is TRBJ1-6; D uncertain. This clonotype was obtained from a human donor in good health. This CDR3 reads CASSQVWENSPLHF. CDR3 bases: TGTGCCAGCAGCCAAGTGTGGGAGAATTCACCCCTCCACTTT.